The 8 T cell receptor beta chains below come from one sample, sequenced in a study of fetal regulatory T cell absence and autoimmunity. Clones were sequenced by immunoSEQ multiplex PCR, and TCRdb holds only the in-frame ones, with some missing. The sample consists of about 95,000 clones, 72% of them appearing once. The sequenced sample consisted of pancreas tissue. These receptors were obtained from a male donor with IPEX syndrome.

The chain recombines TRBV29-1 with TRBJ2-1; D uncertain. Per the germline V gene, CDR1 is SQVTM and CDR2 is ANQGSEA. This CDR3 has 13 residues. V lost 6 bases and J 2 bases, leaving 11 bases between the germline ends. CDR3 bases: TGCAGCGTCCCAGGAACCCCCTACAATGAGCAGTTCTTC. It encodes CSVPGTPYNEQFF.

The chain combines TRBV5-1 with TRBJ2-3, with D unclear. Deletions cut 3 bases from V and 6 bases from J, with 2 bases between. CDR3 size: 10 residues. From germline, CDR1 is SGHRS and CDR2 YFSETQ. The CDR3 nucleotides read TGCGCCAGCAGCTGCGATACGCAGTATTTT. Translated, it gives CASSCDTQYF.

This clone was detected only a few times. V gene TRBV19 combines with J gene TRBJ1-6; 9 nucleotides agree with TRBD1. V shed 1 base and J 11 bases; nucleotides not matched to a gene: 3. Germline CDR1 reads LNHDA; CDR2 reads SQIVND (reference sequence). The CDR3 is 14 amino acids. Here the CDR3 reads CASSIGDRVTPLHF. The DNA of the CDR3 is TGTGCCAGTAGTATAGGGGACAGGGTGACACCCCTCCACTTT.

The J gene is TRBJ2-7, the V gene TRBV7-6; D is uncertain. Germline values: CDR1 SGHVS, CDR2 FNYEAQ. Trimming removed 5 bases from V and 2 bases from J, with 7 bases in between. The CDR3 consists of 12 residues. Here the CDR3 reads CASSPHPYEQYF. Written as DNA, the CDR3 is TGTGCCAGCAGCCCTCACCCCTACGAGCAGTACTTC. The full variable domain, its missing parts supplied by reference TRBV7-6 and TRBJ2-7, is GAGVSQSPRYKVTKRGQDVALRCDPISGHVSLYWYRQALGQGPEFLTYFNYEAQQDKSGLPNDRFSAERPEGSISTLTIQRTEQRDSAMYRCASSPHPYEQYFGPGTRLTVT.

The chain recombines TRBV9 with TRBJ2-1; TRBD2 matches 16 bases. V lost 4 bases to trimming and J lost 7 bases; unmatched junction nucleotides: 14. The germline V gene has CDR1 SGDLS and CDR2 YYNGEE. The CDR3 contains 19 residues. This CDR3 reads CASSLRGLAGGPGENEQFF. The CDR3 region has the DNA TGTGCCAGCAGCTTAAGGGGACTAGCGGGAGGGCCGGGTGAGAATGAGCAGTTCTTC. Supplemented by reference TRBV9 and TRBJ2-1, the full variable domain reads DSGVTQTPKHLITATGQRVTLRCSPRSGDLSVYWYQQSLDQGLQFLIQYYNGEERAKGNILERFSAQQFPDLHSELNLSSLELGDSALYFCASSLRGLAGGPGENEQFFGPGTRLTVL.

The chain couples TRBV30 to TRBJ2-5; D is possibly TRBD2 (5 bases). This CDR3 spans 11 amino acids. Germline-derived CDR1 and CDR2 are GTSNPN and SVGIG (reference sequence). V was trimmed by 5 bases and J by 5 bases, leaving 9 bases between them. This chain's CDR3 is CAWSGWETQYF. The CDR3 bases are TGTGCCTGGTCGGGGTGGGAGACCCAGTACTTC.

This clone was seen a single time. The chain recombines TRBV11-2 with TRBJ2-2; 10 bases are a match to TRBD2. Trimming at V came to 4 bases and at J to 4 bases, leaving 9 bases not matched to a gene. Germline V gene data show CDR1 as SGHAT and CDR2 as FQNNGV. This CDR3 region has 17 residues. The CDR3 is CASSWTPQRGGTGELFF. The DNA of the CDR3 is TGTGCCAGCAGCTGGACCCCTCAGCGGGGGGGCACCGGGGAGCTGTTTTTT.

This clone was seen only a few times. V and J are TRBV5-1 and TRBJ2-5, with 14 nucleotides matching TRBD2. Looked up from germline, CDR1 is SGHRS and CDR2 is YFSETQ. The CDR3 covers 15 residues. Trimming removed 4 bases from V and 4 bases from J; junction bases left unmatched: 3. The CDR3 DNA is TGCGCCAGCAGCGGGGGACTAGCGGGAGTAGAGACCCAGTACTTC. It is translated as CASSGGLAGVETQYF.